One and the same sample provided the 26 T cell receptor beta chains below, sequenced in a study of T cells in Graves' hyperthyroidism and ophthalmopathy. RNA transcripts served as the template for amplifying TCR beta CDR3 regions. The HTBI set primed first-round TCR CDR3 RT-PCR. One entry per CDR3 protein, called by TCRdb with MiXCR from the multiplex PCR reads. This sample yields around 190,000 distinct CDR3 sequences, of which around 17% are seen a single time; over 45% belongs to the top ten. Sequencing was carried out using blood. These receptors came from a woman aged 50 to 60 with Graves' hyperthyroidism.

The chain employs TRBV6-2 or TRBV6-3 and TRBJ1-2; no clear D. The V gene lost 4 bases and the J gene lost 0 bases, with 3 bases spanning the gap. The CDR3 is made up of 12 amino acids. CDR1 is MNHEY, CDR2 SVGEGT, per germline. The CDR3 DNA reads TGTGCCAGCAGTTCGTCTAACTATGGCTACACCTTC. Amino acid sequence: CASSSSNYGYTF.

This clonotype was observed a few times. This chain links TRBV19 with TRBJ1-2, with a possible D match to TRBD1 (5 bases). Trimming removed 3 bases at V and 4 bases at J, with 15 bases between. This CDR3 has 15 amino acids. Germline values: CDR1 LNHDA, CDR2 SQIVND (reference sequence). Here the CDR3 reads CASSITKTGTYGYTF. As DNA, the CDR3 is TGTGCCAGTAGTATCACGAAAACAGGAACCTATGGCTACACCTTC.

The chain is built from TRBV19 and TRBJ1-2; 8 positions agree with TRBD1. Germline V gene sequence: CDR1 LNHDA, CDR2 SQIVND (reference sequence). The ends lost 2 bases at V and 6 bases at J; junction bases unmatched: 11. The CDR3 is 16 residues long. In DNA form, the CDR3 reads TGTGCCAGTAGTATATCTCTCACGGGACAGGCGAATGGCTACACCTTC. Translated, it gives CASSISLTGQANGYTF. The full variable domain, with the rest looked up from reference TRBV19 and TRBJ1-2, is DGGITQSPKYLFRKEGQNVTLSCEQNLNHDAMYWYRQDPGQGLRLIYYSQIVNDFQKGDIAEGYSVSREKKESFPLTVTSAQKNPTAFYLCASSISLTGQANGYTFGSGTRLTVV.

This clonotype was observed at least ten times. This chain joins TRBV15 and TRBJ2-7; 9 nucleotides align to TRBD2. The CDR3 extends over 16 amino acids. The V gene's germline CDR1 is LNHNV and CDR2 YYDKDF (reference sequence). V lost 4 bases, J lost 5 bases, and 12 bases stayed unmatched. In DNA form, the CDR3 reads TGTGCCACCAGCAAAGCAATAGCGGGAGAAGCCCACGAGCAGTACTTC. Translation: CATSKAIAGEAHEQYF.

The rearrangement links TRBV30 to TRBJ2-3; D not resolved. The CDR3 spans 12 residues. Germline V gene data show CDR1 as GTSNPN and CDR2 as SVGIG (reference sequence). The CDR3 bases are TGTGCTCGCGACGATGGCACAGATACGCAGTATTTT. Translating it yields CARDDGTDTQYF.

This clonotype appeared many times. This chain joins TRBV7-3 and TRBJ2-7, with TRBD2 matching over 9 bases. The V and J ends lost 1 base and 2 bases, in that order; junction bases with no gene match: 9. Germline values: CDR1 SGHTA, CDR2 FQGTGA. The CDR3 extends over 17 amino acids. This CDR3 is CASSLNGGASGAYEQYF. CDR3 DNA sequence: TGTGCCAGCAGCTTAAACGGCGGGGCTAGCGGGGCCTACGAGCAGTACTTC. Together with reference TRBV7-3 and TRBJ2-7, the CDR3 gives the full variable domain: GAGVSQTPSNKVTEKGKYVELRCDPISGHTALYWYRQSLGQGPEFLIYFQGTGAADDSGLPNDRFFAVRPEGSVSTLKIQRTERGDSAVYLCASSLNGGASGAYEQYFGPGTRLTVT.

This clonotype has a count of ten or more. This chain links TRBV5-1 with TRBJ1-3, with unresolved D. Trimming shortened V by 0 bases and J by 15 bases, and 13 bases separated the two germline ends. This CDR3 is built from 12 residues. CDR1 is SGHRS, CDR2 YFSETQ, per germline. CDR3 sequence reads: CASSLDEGRTYF. The CDR3 region has the DNA TGCGCCAGCAGCTTGGACGAGGGCCGGACATATTTT.

This clonotype was counted ten times or more. The chain recombines TRBV12-3 or TRBV12-4 with TRBJ2-5; 11 bases line up with TRBD2. The CDR3 contains 15 residues. The J segment lost 5 bases and the V segment lost 6 bases, leaving 8 bases of the junction unmatched. For the CDR3, the DNA is TGTGCCAGCAGCGGACTAGCGGGTCTCGACGAGACCCAGTACTTC. As protein: CASSGLAGLDETQYF.

This clonotype has a handful of counts. J is TRBJ2-1 and V is TRBV28; unclear D gene. Germline CDR1 is MDHEN and CDR2 is SYDVKM. V lost 8 bases to trimming and J lost 6 bases, with 11 bases between them. The CDR3 length is 12 residues. The CDR3 reads CASSPRPNEQFF. The CDR3 nucleotides read TGTGCCAGCTCCCCTCGTCCCAATGAGCAGTTCTTC.

At least ten counts were recorded for this clonotype. This chain joins TRBV20-1 and TRBJ2-2; 11 positions agree with TRBD2. Germline CDR1 DFQATT, CDR2 SNEGSKA (reference sequence). The CDR3 is 14 amino acids. Trimming at V came to 5 bases and at J to 5 bases, leaving 4 bases not matched to a gene. The chain's CDR3 is CSAPRLAGTGELFF. The CDR3 region has the DNA TGCAGTGCTCCTAGACTAGCGGGAACCGGGGAGCTGTTTTTT.

This clonotype was seen repeatedly, ten times or more. The V call is TRBV12-3 or TRBV12-4, the J call TRBJ2-5; 8 nucleotides agree with TRBD2. The junction had 10 bases not matched to a gene; V was cut back by 6 bases and J by 1 base. The CDR3 has 16 amino acids. Here the CDR3 DNA reads TGTGCCAGCAGGACCGGGGCTAGCGGGCCCCAAGAGACCCAGTACTTC. It specifies CASRTGASGPQETQYF.

The chain has TRBV11-3 and TRBJ2-2; no clear D. V was trimmed by 0 bases and J by 3 bases, leaving 5 bases between them. The CDR3 runs to 14 residues. From germline, CDR1 is SGHNT and CDR2 YENEEA. In DNA, the CDR3 is TGTGCCAGCAGCTTAGATCTCTACACCGGGGAGCTGTTTTTT. Its translation is CASSLDLYTGELFF.

The sample holds a few counts of this clonotype. J is TRBJ1-1 and V is TRBV12-3 or TRBV12-4; 7 nucleotides agree with TRBD1. This CDR3 is 13 amino acids long. The V segment lost 6 bases and the J segment 10 bases; nucleotides outside the gene matches: 11. CDR3 nucleotides: TGTGCCAGCAGACGACAGGGACTAGTTGGAGCTTTCTTT. As protein: CASRRQGLVGAFF.

This rearrangement joins TRBV6-1 to TRBJ1-2; 8 nucleotides agree with TRBD1. With 3 bases clipped from V and 4 bases from J, the junction kept 7 bases outside the gene matches. From germline, CDR1 is MNHNS and CDR2 SASEGT. This CDR3 is 15 amino acids long. The chain's CDR3 is CASSDFGQGVYGYTF. In nucleotides, the CDR3 is TGTGCCAGCAGTGACTTCGGACAGGGCGTCTATGGCTACACCTTC.

V is TRBV5-1 and J is TRBJ2-7, with 11 bases fitting TRBD2. Trimming took 5 bases from V and 3 from J; bases not matched to a gene: 4. Germline assignment: CDR1 SGHRS and CDR2 YFSETQ. The CDR3 loop spans 14 amino acids. The CDR3 DNA is TGCGCCAGCAGTTTAGCGGGAGGGGACTACGAGCAGTACTTC. Its protein is CASSLAGGDYEQYF.

This clonotype was detected many times. The chain links TRBV7-2 to TRBJ2-3, with 14 bases that match TRBD2. CDR3 length: 16 residues. Germline CDR1 and CDR2: SGHTA and FQGNSA. V was clipped by 5 bases and J by 1 base; unmatched bases: 2. The CDR3 sequence is CASSTTSGGGTDTQYF. For the CDR3, the DNA is TGTGCCAGCAGCACGACTAGCGGGGGGGGCACAGATACGCAGTATTTT.

This clonotype has at least ten counts. The genes are TRBV3-1 and TRBJ2-1, with D tentatively TRBD2 (6 bases). V shed 0 bases and J shed 10 bases, with 13 bases lying between them. CDR3 length equals 14 residues. The germline V gene has CDR1 LGHDT and CDR2 YNNKEL (reference sequence). DNA for the CDR3: TGTGCCAGCAGCCAAGATAAGATTGCGGGAGAGCAGTTCTTC. This sequence encodes CASSQDKIAGEQFF.

J is TRBJ1-4 and V is TRBV11-2; no clear D. Germline CDR1 SGHAT, CDR2 FQNNGV. V was pared by 3 bases and J by 8 bases, with 13 bases between. The CDR3 length is 14 residues. CDR3 sequence reads: CASSFAGFSEKLFF. CDR3 coding DNA: TGTGCCAGCAGCTTCGCGGGGTTTAGCGAAAAACTGTTTTTT.

This clonotype was seen repeatedly, ten times or more. V usage is TRBV11-3 and J usage is TRBJ2-1; D unclear. CDR1 and CDR2 from the germline V gene are SGHNT and YENEEA. V was shortened by 0 bases and J by 8 bases, with 2 bases between the two germline ends. The CDR3 extends over 11 amino acids. The CDR3 DNA sequence: TGTGCCAGCAGCTTAGAGTATGAGCAGTTCTTC. Translated, it gives CASSLEYEQFF.

This sequence joins TRBV3-1 and TRBJ1-2, with a tentative D call TRBD1 (5 bases). The germline V and J ends were trimmed by 1 base and 4 bases, with 10 bases remaining between them. This CDR3 spans 14 amino acids. Germline assignment: CDR1 LGHDT and CDR2 YNNKEL (reference sequence). The DNA for the CDR3 is TGTGCCAGCAGCCAAGCTCAGGGAGCCTATGGCTACACCTTC. This gives the protein CASSQAQGAYGYTF.

This clonotype was seen repeatedly, ten times or more. The chain is built from TRBV11-2 and TRBJ1-4; D unresolved. Germline V CDR1 and CDR2: SGHAT, FQNNGV. The germline V and J ends were trimmed by 1 base and 5 bases, with 11 bases remaining between them. This CDR3 is built from 15 residues. CDR3 residues: CASSLVANKNEKLFF. The DNA for the CDR3 is TGTGCCAGCAGCTTAGTAGCGAACAAGAATGAAAAACTGTTTTTT.

There are many counts of this clonotype. V is TRBV4-1 and J is TRBJ1-1; D gene ambiguous. The CDR3 covers 14 residues. From germline, CDR1 is MGHRA and CDR2 YSYEKL. Trimming cost V 2 bases and J 6 bases, with 13 bases left between them. The CDR3 protein is CASSQRSWLAEAFF. In nucleotides, the CDR3 is TGCGCCAGCAGCCAACGATCTTGGTTGGCTGAAGCTTTCTTT.

The genes are TRBV5-6 and TRBJ2-3; possible D gene TRBD2, 6 bases. CDR1 SGHDT and CDR2 YYEEEE come from the germline V gene. Deletions cut 0 bases from V and 5 bases from J, with 13 bases between. The CDR3 is made up of 15 amino acids. CDR3 DNA: TGTGCCAGCAGCTTGGATCTAGCGCGACAAGATACGCAGTATTTT. As protein: CASSLDLARQDTQYF.

This clonotype was observed many times. Germline and junction disagree at one end, which may indicate a read error. The rearrangement links TRBV11-2 to TRBJ2-1; 10 nucleotides match TRBD2. Germline lookup yields CDR1 SGHAT and CDR2 FQNNGV. The CDR3 is 15 amino acids. The CDR3 bases are TGCGCCAGCAGCCCCGGACTAGCGGAGTACAATGAGCAGTTCTTC. It translates to CASSPGLAEYNEQFF.

This clonotype has a handful of counts. The chain has TRBV28 and TRBJ2-3; D unresolved. The V end lost 4 bases, the J end lost 1 base, and 9 bases lay between the germline ends. The CDR3 extends over 14 amino acids. The V gene's germline CDR1 is MDHEN and CDR2 SYDVKM. The CDR3 sequence is CASSSLSRTDTQYF. The CDR3 DNA reads as TGTGCCAGCAGTTCCCTCTCCCGCACAGATACGCAGTATTTT.

Remarks on this clonotype: A read error may be the cause here, since a much bigger clone is one base away. V and J are TRBV11-3 and TRBJ2-7; D is possibly TRBD1 (6 bases). Germline loops: CDR1 SGHNT, CDR2 YENEEA. This CDR3 comprises 15 residues. The CDR3 reads CAISLDAQGFYEQYF. The CDR3 nucleotides read TGTGCCATCAGCTTAGACGCACAGGGATTCTACGAGCAGTACTTC.